Below are 22 T cell receptor beta chains sequenced from a single sample in a study of shared clonotypes between healthy human individuals. Sequencing was performed with immunoSEQ multiplex PCR; in TCRdb, only in-frame clones are kept and a portion is missing. The sample has about 980,000 clones, 76% seen once. The sequenced sample was memory CD4+ T cells sorted from blood. Subset in this sample: CD45RA-negative fraction. Every receptor here comes from a man younger than 35 in good health.

The V call is TRBV6-1, the J call TRBJ2-7, with 9 bases lining up with TRBD1. Germline V gene data show CDR1 as MNHNS and CDR2 as SASEGT. The CDR3 totals 15 residues. J was trimmed by 3 bases and V by 3 bases; bases with no gene match: 6. The CDR3 loop is CASSDRTGVNYEQYF. CDR3 coding DNA: TGTGCCAGCAGTGATAGGACAGGGGTTAACTACGAGCAGTACTTC.

Here the CDR3 reads CASSVEEVGRTQYF. The CDR3, as DNA: TGTGCCAGCAGCGTAGAAGAGGTAGGCAGGACCCAGTACTTC. This chain joins TRBV9 and TRBJ2-5; D ambiguous. CDR3 size: 14 residues. The V and J ends lost 0 bases and 7 bases respectively, with 13 bases between them. Germline V lookup: CDR1 SGDLS, CDR2 YYNGEE. The variable domain in full, with the rest retrieved from reference TRBV9 and TRBJ2-5, is DSGVTQTPKHLITATGQRVTLRCSPRSGDLSVYWYQQSLDQGLQFLIQYYNGEERAKGNILERFSAQQFPDLHSELNLSSLELGDSALYFCASSVEEVGRTQYFGPGTRLLVL.

The chain carries TRBV5-6 and TRBJ2-1; 9 bases agree with TRBD1. This CDR3 comprises 17 residues. Germline V gives CDR1 SGHDT, CDR2 YYEEEE. The V segment lost 4 bases and the J segment 0 bases; nucleotides outside the gene matches: 8. The CDR3 coding sequence is TGTGCCAGCAGCACGTACAGGGGGCTTAGCTCCTACAATGAGCAGTTCTTC. Amino acids: CASSTYRGLSSYNEQFF.

This chain links TRBV5-1 with TRBJ2-2, with a weak D call TRBD2 (6 bases). CDR1 SGHRS and CDR2 YFSETQ come from the germline V gene. The CDR3 spans 16 residues. Trimming took off 4 bases at V and 4 bases at J, with 17 bases between the two ends. The DNA of the CDR3 is TGCGCCAGCAGCCCCTGGGGGGAGTCGACCACCGGGGAGCTGTTTTTT. Protein: CASSPWGESTTGELFF.

The chain recombines TRBV11-2 with TRBJ2-1, with D possibly being TRBD2 (7 bases). CDR1 SGHAT and CDR2 FQNNGV come from the germline V gene. CDR3 length: 13 amino acids. V lost 3 bases to trimming and J lost 10 bases, with 13 bases between them. CDR3 in amino acids: CASSLGGPGEQFF. Written as DNA, the CDR3 is TGTGCCAGCAGCTTGGGGGGGCCAGGGGAGCAGTTCTTC. Together with reference TRBV11-2 and TRBJ2-1, the CDR3 gives the full variable domain: EAGVAQSPRYKIIEKRQSVAFWCNPISGHATLYWYQQILGQGPKLLIQFQNNGVVDDSQLPKDRFSAERLKGVDSTLKIQPAKLEDSAVYLCASSLGGPGEQFFGPGTRLTVL.

This chain joins TRBV28 and TRBJ1-6, with a possible D match to TRBD1 (6 bases). In germline, CDR1 is MDHEN, CDR2 SYDVKM. Trimming pared 6 bases from V and 6 bases from J, leaving 18 bases between. CDR3 length: 16 amino acids. DNA for the CDR3: TGTGCCAGCAGAGGAGAACAGGGATTAGGTAATTCACCCCTCCACTTT. It encodes CASRGEQGLGNSPLHF.

The rearrangement uses TRBV7-9 and TRBJ1-1; 8 bases map to TRBD1. V shed 4 bases, J shed 0 bases, and the junction held 4 bases outside the gene matches. This CDR3 has 15 residues. From germline, CDR1 is SEHNR and CDR2 FQNEAQ (reference sequence). The DNA of the CDR3 is TGTGCCAGCAGCTCGAGGACAGGGTTGAACACTGAAGCTTTCTTT. Translation gives CASSSRTGLNTEAFF.

The genes are TRBV7-2 and TRBJ2-7; tentatively, D is TRBD1 or TRBD2 (6 bases each). The CDR3 contains 17 residues. Trimming took off 5 bases at V and 0 bases at J, with 20 bases between the two ends. The germline V gene has CDR1 SGHTA and CDR2 FQGNSA. The CDR3 coding sequence is TGTGCCAGCAGCCTCGACTCGGGGGCTCATTTCTCCTACGAGCAGTACTTC. It encodes CASSLDSGAHFSYEQYF.

Of note for this clone: A much larger clone differs from this one at a single base, so this may be a read error. The chain links TRBV28 to TRBJ1-5, with 9 bases aligning to TRBD1. Unmatched junction bases numbered 0, after V lost 5 bases and J lost 4 bases. The CDR3 consists of 13 residues. Germline V gene lookup returns CDR1 MDHEN and CDR2 SYDVKM. The CDR3 bases are TGTGCCAGCAGTGGACAGGGGAATCAGCCCCAGCATTTT. This gives the protein CASSGQGNQPQHF.

This chain links TRBV7-2 with TRBJ1-2; D unclear. The CDR3 is 12 amino acids. From germline, CDR1 is SGHTA and CDR2 FQGNSA. V gave up 10 bases and J gave up 2 bases, with 11 bases separating them. The CDR3 coding sequence is TGTGCCACGGCCAGCTCGAACTATGGCTACACCTTC. Its protein is CATASSNYGYTF. Combining the CDR3 with reference TRBV7-2 and TRBJ1-2 gives the whole variable domain GAGVSQSPSNKVTEKGKDVELRCDPISGHTALYWYRQSLGQGLEFLIYFQGNSAPDKSGLPSDRFSAERTGGSVSTLTIQRTQQEDSAVYLCATASSNYGYTFGSGTRLTVV.

This clone was observed a handful of times. The gene calls are TRBV6-1 and TRBJ2-1; D is perhaps TRBD1 (5 bases). CDR3 length: 15 amino acids. With 3 bases removed from V and 1 base from J, the gap between germline ends came to 10 bases. In germline, CDR1 is MNHNS, CDR2 SASEGT. CDR3 protein: CASSEQGPSYNEQFF. The CDR3 coding sequence is TGTGCCAGCAGTGAGCAGGGCCCGTCCTACAATGAGCAGTTCTTC.

V is TRBV11-2 and J is TRBJ2-1; 11 bases fit TRBD2. The ends lost 8 bases at V and 9 bases at J; junction bases unmatched: 12. This CDR3 has 15 amino acids. Germline CDR1 reads SGHAT; CDR2 reads FQNNGV. CDR3 region: CASSLAGGAPFEQFF. The CDR3 region has the DNA TGTGCCAGCTCTTTAGCGGGGGGGGCCCCATTTGAGCAGTTCTTC.

The gene calls are TRBV18 and TRBJ1-1, with 10 bases matching TRBD1. The germline V gene has CDR1 KGHSH and CDR2 LQKENI. The CDR3 runs 13 residues. V shed 6 bases and J 8 bases; nucleotides not matched to a gene: 6. The CDR3 spells CASSRGTGEEAFF. CDR3 bases: TGTGCCAGCTCTCGAGGGACAGGGGAGGAAGCTTTCTTT.

The chain has TRBV18 and TRBJ2-3; 8 bases match TRBD2. CDR1 KGHSH and CDR2 LQKENI come from the germline V gene. With 6 bases clipped from V and 5 bases from J, the junction kept 4 bases outside the gene matches. The CDR3 sequence is 13 residues long. The CDR3 DNA reads as TGTGCCAGCTCGCAAACTAGCGGAGATACGCAGTATTTT. It translates to CASSQTSGDTQYF. The full variable domain, its missing parts supplied by reference TRBV18 and TRBJ2-3, is NAGVMQNPRHLVRRRGQEARLRCSPMKGHSHVYWYRQLPEEGLKFMVYLQKENIIDESGMPKERFSAEFPKEGPSILRIQQVVRGDSAAYFCASSQTSGDTQYFGPGTRLTVL.

The J gene is TRBJ2-1, the V gene TRBV2; D not certain. Germline CDR1 and CDR2: SNHLY and FYNNEI. Deletions cut 6 bases from V and 0 bases from J, with 9 bases between. The CDR3 loop spans 14 amino acids. CDR3 bases: TGTGCCAGCAGGGGTGCTAGCTCCTACAATGAGCAGTTCTTC. It translates to CASRGASSYNEQFF.

V usage is TRBV5-1 and J usage is TRBJ1-5; a possible D gene is TRBD1 (6 bases). Trimming removed 4 bases at V and 5 bases at J, with 13 bases between. This CDR3 region has 14 residues. The germline CDR1 and CDR2 sequences are SGHRS and YFSETQ. The CDR3 reads CASSPEGGYQPQHF. In DNA, the CDR3 is TGCGCCAGCAGCCCGGAGGGGGGTTATCAGCCCCAGCATTTT.

This clone appeared a single time. This CDR3 is also generated by other DNA sequences in the sample. This sequence joins TRBV19 and TRBJ2-2, with D perhaps matching TRBD1 (5 bases). This CDR3 contains 14 residues. Germline assignment: CDR1 LNHDA and CDR2 SQIVND (reference sequence). V was pared by 4 bases and J by 2 bases, with 8 bases between. The CDR3 region is CASSTTANTGELFF. The CDR3 DNA reads as TGTGCCAGTAGTACGACAGCCAACACCGGGGAGCTGTTTTTT.

The rearrangement joins TRBV5-1 to TRBJ1-5; maybe TRBD1 (6 bases). The CDR3 has 14 amino acids. V dropped 4 bases and J dropped 4 bases, with 12 bases sitting between them. The germline gives CDR1 SGHRS, CDR2 YFSETQ. CDR3 residues: CASSAGAPNQPQHF. The CDR3 bases are TGCGCCAGCAGCGCAGGGGCGCCGAATCAGCCCCAGCATTTT.

The chain is built from TRBV27 and TRBJ1-6; the D gene is possibly TRBD1 (6 bases). The CDR3 length is 14 residues. CDR1 and CDR2 from the germline V gene are MNHEY and SMNVEV (reference sequence). Trimming removed 3 bases from V and 14 bases from J, with 17 bases in between. CDR3 DNA sequence: TGTGCCAGCAGTTTTACCGTGCTCGGGGGCACCCTCCACTTT. Amino acids: CASSFTVLGGTLHF.

The gene calls are TRBV7-3 and TRBJ2-2, with a tentative D call TRBD2 (5 bases). CDR3 length: 15 amino acids. The V gene lost 5 bases and the J gene lost 0 bases, with 10 bases spanning the gap. Looked up from germline, CDR1 is SGHTA and CDR2 is FQGTGA. CDR3 amino acids: CASSPDGANTGELFF. The CDR3 nucleotides read TGTGCCAGCAGCCCAGACGGGGCGAACACCGGGGAGCTGTTTTTT.

This chain joins TRBV2 and TRBJ2-1, with TRBD2 matching over 7 bases. The germline V gene encodes CDR1 SNHLY and CDR2 FYNNEI. CDR3 length: 14 residues. Germline trimming cut 4 bases from V and 10 bases from J; bases unmatched to any gene: 10. CDR3 residues: CASSVRGGREEQFF. For the CDR3, the DNA is TGTGCCAGCAGTGTTCGGGGCGGGAGAGAAGAGCAGTTCTTC.

This clone came up once. The gene calls are TRBV5-1 and TRBJ1-1, with no clear D. CDR3 length equals 12 residues. Trimming took 4 bases from V and 4 from J, leaving 8 bases between them. CDR1 and CDR2 from the germline V gene are SGHRS and YFSETQ. CDR3 sequence (DNA): TGCGCCAGCAGCGCGGACCCCACTGAAGCTTTCTTT. Residues: CASSADPTEAFF.